This paragraph reports one T cell receptor beta chain. Antigen specificity is unknown. Only in-frame clones appear in the TCRdb table, and some are missing; sequencing was by immunoSEQ multiplex PCR. The sample shows tens of thousands of clones, over 75% of them seen only once. The data were obtained in a study of graft-versus-host responses after intestinal transplantation. CDR3 length equals 17 residues. Losses at the gene ends were 7 bases for V and 6 bases for J; bases not matched to a gene: 21. CDR1 is MDHEN and CDR2 is SYDVKM in the germline V gene. Findings and caveats of the study: Allografts from individuals with graft-donor T cell macrochimerism displayed high graft-versus-host to host-versus-graft clonal ratios. Early post-transplant HvG declines were associated with peak circulating GvH clone levels.

The TCR originated in a human donor who received an intestinal transplant. The sequencing here drew on unstimulated CD8+ T cells sorted from spleen or lymph node cells, taken before intestinal transplant. The gene calls are TRBV28 and TRBJ2-7; 7 positions match TRBD2. In DNA, the CDR3 is TGTGCCAGCACCAAACCGGGGGGACGCAGGGTCATTGGCGAGCAGTACTTC. It is translated as CASTKPGGRRVIGEQYF. Full variable domain (remainder filled in from reference TRBV28 and TRBJ2-7): DVKVTQSSRYLVKRTGEKVFLECVQDMDHENMFWYRQDPGLGLRLIYFSYDVKMKEKGDIPEGYSVSREKKERFSLILESASTNQTSMYLCASTKPGGRRVIGEQYFGPGTRLTVT.